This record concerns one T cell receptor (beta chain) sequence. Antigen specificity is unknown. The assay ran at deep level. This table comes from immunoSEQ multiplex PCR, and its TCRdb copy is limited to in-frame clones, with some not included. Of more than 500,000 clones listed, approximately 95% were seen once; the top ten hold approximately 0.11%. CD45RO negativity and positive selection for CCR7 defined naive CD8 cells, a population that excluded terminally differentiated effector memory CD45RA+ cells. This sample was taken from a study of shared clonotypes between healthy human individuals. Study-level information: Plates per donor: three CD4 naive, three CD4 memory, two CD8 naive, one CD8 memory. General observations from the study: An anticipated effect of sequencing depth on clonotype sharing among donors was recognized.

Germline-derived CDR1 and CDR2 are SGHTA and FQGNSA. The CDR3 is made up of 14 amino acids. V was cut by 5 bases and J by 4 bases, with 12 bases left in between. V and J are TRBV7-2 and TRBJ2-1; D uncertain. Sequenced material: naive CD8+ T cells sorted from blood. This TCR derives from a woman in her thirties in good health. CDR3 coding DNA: TGTGCCAGCAGCCCCCACCCGGATTACAATGAGCAGTTCTTC. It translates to CASSPHPDYNEQFF. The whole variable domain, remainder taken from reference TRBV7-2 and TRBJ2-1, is GAGVSQSPSNKVTEKGKDVELRCDPISGHTALYWYRQSLGQGLEFLIYFQGNSAPDKSGLPSDRFSAERTGGSVSTLTIQRTQQEDSAVYLCASSPHPDYNEQFFGPGTRLTVL.